Included here is one TCR beta chain sequence, with context. This sample was included in a study of shared clonotypes between healthy human individuals. Libraries were prepared by immunoSEQ multiplex PCR; TCRdb keeps only in-frame clonotypes and omits some of them. The sample shows millions of clones, more than 80% of them seen only once. CDR3 size: 15 residues. Trimming took off 1 base at V and 4 bases at J, with 12 bases between the two ends. Germline loops: CDR1 LGHNA, CDR2 YSLEER. The sample comprised naive CD4+ T cells sorted from blood. This sample's subset: CD45RA+ positively selected. The J gene is TRBJ2-3, the V gene TRBV4-3; D possibly corresponds to TRBD1 (6 bases). This clonotype was obtained from a young man in good health. The CDR3 spells CASSQGQVGADTQYF. The CDR3 region has the DNA TGCGCCAGCAGCCAAGGACAGGTCGGGGCAGATACGCAGTATTTT.